The rows below give T cell receptor beta chains drawn from one sample of a study of blood T cell repertoires in COVID-19. This table comes from immunoSEQ multiplex PCR, and its TCRdb copy is limited to in-frame clones, with some not included. The repertoire holds about 66,000 clones, with 90% to 95% as singletons. The sample comprised peripheral blood. These receptors were collected from a human donor in a cohort sampled during active COVID-19. Both conserved end residues are part of each CDR3. The D gene is left open where the match is weak. Clone size is given for some rows only: seen once, a few or many times, or a class if the clone is expanded.

clone_size: -
d_call: TRBD2
v_call: TRBV18
j_call: TRBJ2-3
cdr3_aa: CASSLGLAGASTDTQYF
cdr3_nt: TGTGCCAGCTCACTGGGACTAGCGGGGGCGAGCACAGATACGCAGTATTTT

clone_size: -
d_call: -
v_call: TRBV10-2
j_call: TRBJ1-2
cdr3_aa: CASSVGYGYTF
cdr3_nt: TGCGCCAGCAGTGTCGGTTACGGCTACACCTTC

clone_size: -
d_call: -
v_call: TRBV3-1/TRBV3-2
j_call: TRBJ1-4
cdr3_aa: CASSQDLSAVGEKLFF
cdr3_nt: TGTGCCAGCAGCCAAGATCTCTCTGCCGTTGGCGAAAAACTGTTTTTT

clone_size: -
d_call: -
v_call: TRBV9
j_call: TRBJ1-1
cdr3_aa: CASSVGGRGVTEAFF
cdr3_nt: TGTGCCAGCAGCGTGGGAGGGCGCGGGGTCACTGAAGCTTTCTTT

clone_size: -
d_call: TRBD1
v_call: TRBV19
j_call: TRBJ1-1
cdr3_aa: CASSPGQGTEAFF
cdr3_nt: TGTGCCAGTAGCCCGGGACAGGGCACTGAAGCTTTCTTT

clone_size: medium-sized
d_call: TRBD1
v_call: TRBV5-4
j_call: TRBJ1-1
cdr3_aa: CASSLEQGASEAFF
cdr3_nt: TGTGCCAGCAGCTTGGAGCAGGGGGCGTCTGAAGCTTTCTTT

clone_size: -
d_call: TRBD2
v_call: TRBV7-3
j_call: TRBJ2-2
cdr3_aa: CASSSSTSGSSGELFF
cdr3_nt: TGTGCCAGCAGCTCTTCGACTAGCGGGAGCTCCGGGGAGCTGTTTTTT

clone_size: -
d_call: -
v_call: TRBV4-1
j_call: TRBJ2-2
cdr3_aa: CASSQRSNTGELFF
cdr3_nt: TGCGCCAGCAGCCAACGGAGTAATACCGGGGAGCTGTTTTTT

clone_size: -
d_call: TRBD1
v_call: TRBV6-5
j_call: TRBJ2-4
cdr3_aa: CASSSDRVGNIQYF
cdr3_nt: TGTGCCAGCAGTTCCGACAGGGTAGGAAACATTCAGTACTTC

clone_size: -
d_call: TRBD2
v_call: TRBV11-2
j_call: TRBJ2-1
cdr3_aa: CASSLPGGRNEQFF
cdr3_nt: TGTGCCAGCAGCTTACCGGGAGGACGCAATGAGCAGTTCTTC

clone_size: -
d_call: TRBD2
v_call: TRBV18
j_call: TRBJ2-1
cdr3_aa: CASSPLGLAGYEQFF
cdr3_nt: TGTGCCAGCTCACCCCTGGGACTAGCGGGATATGAGCAGTTCTTC

clone_size: -
d_call: TRBD1
v_call: TRBV2
j_call: TRBJ2-5
cdr3_aa: CASSRDRDQETQYF
cdr3_nt: TGTGCCAGCTCAAGGGACAGGGACCAAGAGACCCAGTACTTC

clone_size: -
d_call: TRBD2
v_call: TRBV19
j_call: TRBJ2-5
cdr3_aa: CASSKTSGMLTETQYF
cdr3_nt: TGTGCCAGTAGTAAGACTAGCGGGATGTTGACGGAGACCCAGTACTTC

clone_size: -
d_call: -
v_call: TRBV4-2
j_call: TRBJ1-2
cdr3_aa: CASSQDGAGRYGYTF
cdr3_nt: TGTGCCAGCAGCCAAGATGGAGCAGGGAGGTATGGCTACACCTTC

clone_size: -
d_call: -
v_call: TRBV6-5
j_call: TRBJ1-1
cdr3_aa: CASSYDRGPGTEAFF
cdr3_nt: TGTGCCAGCAGTTACGACAGAGGACCTGGGACTGAAGCTTTCTTT

clone_size: -
d_call: -
v_call: TRBV7-3
j_call: TRBJ2-1
cdr3_aa: CASSPGTYSYNEQFF
cdr3_nt: TGTGCCAGCAGCCCCGGGACATACTCCTACAATGAGCAGTTCTTC

clone_size: -
d_call: -
v_call: TRBV19
j_call: TRBJ2-7
cdr3_aa: CASRDPPYEQYF
cdr3_nt: TGTGCCAGTCGAGATCCCCCCTACGAGCAGTACTTC

clone_size: -
d_call: TRBD2
v_call: TRBV11-2
j_call: TRBJ2-2
cdr3_aa: CASSLVLAAGSGTGELFF
cdr3_nt: TGTGCCAGCAGCTTAGTTCTAGCGGCGGGGTCGGGCACCGGGGAGCTGTTTTTT

clone_size: -
d_call: TRBD1
v_call: TRBV7-8
j_call: TRBJ1-4
cdr3_aa: CASSPAGTGWEKLFF
cdr3_nt: TGTGCCAGCAGCCCGGCGGGGACAGGATGGGAAAAACTGTTTTTT

clone_size: -
d_call: -
v_call: TRBV6-5
j_call: TRBJ2-5
cdr3_aa: CASSQNPETQYF
cdr3_nt: TGTGCCAGCAGTCAGAATCCGGAGACCCAGTACTTC

clone_size: few
d_call: -
v_call: TRBV4-1
j_call: TRBJ2-3
cdr3_aa: CASSHPRTNTQYF
cdr3_nt: TGCGCCAGCAGCCATCCCAGGACTAATACGCAGTATTTT

clone_size: -
d_call: TRBD2
v_call: TRBV7-9
j_call: TRBJ2-3
cdr3_aa: CASSKSGTSTDTQYF
cdr3_nt: TGTGCCAGCAGCAAATCCGGGACTAGTACAGATACGCAGTATTTT

clone_size: few
d_call: -
v_call: TRBV21-1
j_call: TRBJ2-7
cdr3_aa: CASREADYEQYF
cdr3_nt: TGTGCCAGCAGGGAGGCGGACTACGAGCAGTACTTC